One sample yielded the 18 T cell receptor beta chains listed below, sequenced in a study of T cells in Graves' hyperthyroidism and ophthalmopathy. The TCR beta CDR3 regions underwent amplification using RNA transcripts as the source. A first-round RT-PCR of the TCR CDR3 used the HTBI primer set. Via MiXCR, TCRdb re-called the multiplex PCR reads, giving one row per CDR3 protein. The sample lists about 610,000 distinct CDR3 sequences, about 15% occurring once. The sample comprised blood. All receptors come from a woman aged 40 to 50 with Graves' ophthalmopathy.

Many counts were recorded for this clonotype. The rearrangement joins TRBV13 to TRBJ2-7; unclear D gene. This CDR3 spans 14 amino acids. The V gene lost 4 bases and the J gene lost 0 bases, with 10 bases spanning the gap. Germline lookup yields CDR1 PRHDT and CDR2 FYEKMQ (reference sequence). The CDR3 sequence: CASSSNPSSYEQYF. The CDR3, as DNA: TGTGCCAGCAGCTCTAACCCAAGCTCCTACGAGCAGTACTTC.

This clonotype was seen many times. The rearrangement uses TRBV6-2 or TRBV6-3 and TRBJ2-7, with TRBD1 identical over 9 bases. The CDR3 runs to 16 residues. Losses at the gene ends were 6 bases for V and 3 bases for J; bases not matched to a gene: 12. CDR1 and CDR2 from the germline V gene are MNHEY and SVGEGT. CDR3 coding DNA: TGTGCCAGCAGGCATCCGAGAACAGGGGGCGTCTACGAGCAGTACTTC. Translating gives CASRHPRTGGVYEQYF.

This chain connects TRBV28 to TRBJ2-5; D is perhaps TRBD1 (6 bases). Germline V gene lookup returns CDR1 MDHEN and CDR2 SYDVKM. V shed 5 bases and J shed 1 base, with 14 bases lying between them. The CDR3 totals 15 residues. Here the CDR3 DNA reads TGTGCCAGCAGTATACCGGGACACCCCCAAGAGACCCAGTACTTC. This gives the protein CASSIPGHPQETQYF.

This clonotype came up many times. This chain joins TRBV15 and TRBJ2-7; D gene unclear. The germline CDR1 and CDR2 sequences are LNHNV and YYDKDF (reference sequence). The V gene lost 4 bases and the J gene lost 1 base, with 5 bases spanning the gap. The CDR3 covers 12 residues. CDR3 region: CATSIGSYEQYF. In nucleotides, the CDR3 is TGTGCCACCAGCATCGGGTCCTACGAGCAGTACTTC.

This clonotype showed up many times. This chain joins TRBV28 and TRBJ2-2; perhaps TRBD2 as D (6 bases). CDR1 is MDHEN and CDR2 is SYDVKM in the germline V gene. This CDR3 is 13 amino acids long. V was pared by 6 bases and J by 6 bases, with 11 bases between. The CDR3 reads CASRGGASGELFF. In DNA form, the CDR3 reads TGTGCCAGCAGGGGGGGAGCTTCCGGGGAGCTGTTTTTT.

The sample holds a few counts of this clonotype. The chain carries TRBV3-1 and TRBJ1-5; 10 bases match TRBD1. There are 15 residues in the CDR3. J lost 7 bases, V lost 3 bases, and 6 bases had no gene match. The germline gives CDR1 LGHDT, CDR2 YNNKEL (reference sequence). This CDR3 is CASSQGQGLGQPQHF. In DNA form, the CDR3 reads TGTGCCAGCAGCCAGGGACAGGGGCTCGGGCAGCCCCAGCATTTT.

In this sample, this clonotype turned up many times. This sequence joins TRBV24-1 and TRBJ2-2; TRBD1 is a possible D gene (6 bases). The CDR3 has 12 residues. The V end was cut by 6 bases, the J end by 6 bases, with 7 bases between. Germline loops: CDR1 KGHDR, CDR2 SFDVKD. CDR3 bases: TGTGCCACCAGTTGGGGGCCCGGGGAGCTGTTTTTT. Amino acid sequence: CATSWGPGELFF.

This clonotype occurred many times. V usage is TRBV28 and J usage is TRBJ2-7; the D gene is possibly TRBD2 (6 bases). From germline, CDR1 is MDHEN and CDR2 SYDVKM. The CDR3 totals 15 residues. Trimming cost V 5 bases and J 2 bases, with 16 bases left between them. In nucleotides, the CDR3 is TGTGCCAGCAGTGTACGCACGGGGGTGGCCTACGAGCAGTACTTC. Translated, it gives CASSVRTGVAYEQYF.

This chain links TRBV4-1 with TRBJ1-1; weak D call: TRBD1 (6 bases). Germline CDR1 is MGHRA and CDR2 is YSYEKL. This CDR3 region has 15 residues. Trimming removed 3 bases from V and 4 bases from J, with 15 bases in between. The CDR3 region is CASSHRGGGITEAFF. The DNA of the CDR3 is TGCGCCAGCAGCCACAGAGGAGGGGGGATCACTGAAGCTTTCTTT.

This clonotype has at least ten counts. J is TRBJ1-1 and V is TRBV20-1, with TRBD1 as a possible D gene (5 bases). The CDR3 contains 13 residues. The V gene lost 6 bases and the J gene lost 0 bases, with 11 bases spanning the gap. Germline CDR1 reads DFQATT; CDR2 reads SNEGSKA (reference sequence). The CDR3 DNA follows: TGCAGTGCCACCAGACAGATGAACACTGAAGCTTTCTTT. Translating it yields CSATRQMNTEAFF.

J is TRBJ2-7 and V is TRBV20-1; D assignment may be TRBD1 or TRBD2 (5 bases each). The CDR3 loop spans 15 amino acids. The germline gives CDR1 DFQATT, CDR2 SNEGSKA (reference sequence). Trimming stripped 0 bases from V and 0 bases from J, with 12 bases between. The CDR3 nucleotides are TGCAGTGCTAGAGATACGGGGCCCGGCTCCTACGAGCAGTACTTC. It yields the protein CSARDTGPGSYEQYF.

This clonotype showed up just once. This is likely a read error, given that the CDR3 carries no conserved phenylalanine or tryptophan at its end. The chain is built from TRBV3-1 and TRBJ1-1; D is possibly TRBD1 (5 bases). CDR1 is LGHDT and CDR2 is YNNKEL in the germline V gene (reference sequence). The CDR3 length is 14 residues. Trimming cost V 2 bases and J 1 base, with 8 bases left between them. The CDR3 bases are TGTGCCAGCAGCCAACAGGGATGGAACACTGAAGCTTTCTCT. This sequence encodes CASSQQGWNTEAFS.

Ten or more counts support this clonotype. The rearrangement links TRBV9 to TRBJ2-7; D gene unclear. The CDR3 totals 14 residues. Germline V gives CDR1 SGDLS, CDR2 YYNGEE. Between the trimmed V and J ends, which lost 0 bases and 2 bases, there was a span of 9 bases. CDR3: CASSVDVLTYEQYF. The CDR3 DNA is TGTGCCAGCAGCGTAGATGTGCTTACCTACGAGCAGTACTTC.

This clonotype has a count of ten or more. The chain couples TRBV20-1 to TRBJ2-7, with TRBD1 matching over 7 bases. CDR3 length: 14 residues. The germline CDR1 and CDR2 sequences are DFQATT and SNEGSKA (reference sequence). The CDR3 region is CSFRTGTAQSEQYF. CDR3 in DNA: TGCAGCTTCAGGACCGGGACAGCCCAATCCGAGCAGTACTTC.

The chain combines TRBV29-1 with TRBJ2-7; D not resolved. Per the germline V gene, CDR1 is SQVTM and CDR2 is ANQGSEA. CDR3 length: 14 residues. Trimming took off 4 bases at V and 2 bases at J, with 15 bases between the two ends. The chain's CDR3 is CSVVRSRTPYEQYF. In DNA form, the CDR3 reads TGCAGCGTTGTAAGATCTAGAACCCCCTACGAGCAGTACTTC.

For the CDR3, the DNA is TGCAGGGTATACGAGCAGTACTTC. Translation: CRVYEQYF. The V and J genes are TRBV20-1 and TRBJ2-7; D uncertain. The CDR3 has 8 residues. The V gene's germline CDR1 is DFQATT and CDR2 SNEGSKA (reference sequence).

Only a few counts were recorded for this clonotype. V gene TRBV9 combines with J gene TRBJ2-7, with a weak D call TRBD1 (5 bases). Germline CDR1 SGDLS, CDR2 YYNGEE. CDR3 length: 14 amino acids. The V and J ends lost 2 bases and 4 bases respectively, with 13 bases between them. As DNA, the CDR3 is TGTGCCAGCAGCGTGGACATAGAGGATTACGAGCAGTACTTC. Translation: CASSVDIEDYEQYF.

This clonotype was seen many times. The chain employs TRBV28 and TRBJ2-7, with 10 bases that match TRBD2. The CDR3 sequence is 15 residues long. Losses at the gene ends were 1 base for V and 5 bases for J; bases not matched to a gene: 5. Per germline, CDR1 MDHEN and CDR2 SYDVKM. The CDR3 spells CASSLFPLAGDEQYF. The DNA for the CDR3 is TGTGCCAGCAGTTTATTTCCCCTAGCGGGGGACGAGCAGTACTTC.